This T cell receptor (beta chain) was profiled in a study of T cell repertoires in cytomegalovirus infection (dated by TCRdb to about 2019). Background for the entire study: The HLA type of each donor mattered for the analysis, because public TCR beta signatures pointed to carriage of CMV infection along with the matching HLA type.

The paper's findings and limits, for the study overall: The ex vivo response was dominated by HLA-C-restricted CMV-specific TCR beta clonotypes, and the single most frequent clonotype in two of eight donors was supplied by these HLA-C-restricted clonotypes. Carriers of CMV infection plus the relevant HLA type were discriminated by the cumulative frequency of public TCR beta family members in the study cohort and in an independent roughly 400-donor cohort.

About this clonotype itself: No antigen is known for it. No much larger clone is present one base from it, and per-base qualities are unavailable.

The CDR3 goes from the cysteine to the phenylalanine over 16 residues. The retained sequence is limited to the CDR3, 48 bases, with the frame set at the first base. V is shortened by 5 bases, J by 5 bases, and the region joining them spans 19 bases. Per the germline V gene, MDHEN is the CDR1 and SYDVKM is the CDR2. Sequencing was performed on an Illumina HiSeq 1500. TCRdb reprocessed the public reads (quality trimming at Q25 with fastp, clone calling with MiXCR) and kept in-frame beta chains. CDR3 protein duplicates are merged, each entry listing the most common genes and DNA. Here the sample has around 290,000 distinct CDR3 sequences; more than 20% occur a single time. The ten biggest clones cover approximately 14% of the sample.

Recombination linked TRBV28 to TRBJ1-5, with a weak D call of TRBD1 (5 bases match). This sequence was found in a human donor in good health (CMV status not recorded). Some clones in this sample may be carry-over from other donors' samples. Sample: PBMCs. Here is the DNA: TGTGCCAGCAGTCTTCAACTAGACAGTATTGATCAGCCCCAGCATTTT. Translated, this gives CASSLQLDSIDQPQHF.